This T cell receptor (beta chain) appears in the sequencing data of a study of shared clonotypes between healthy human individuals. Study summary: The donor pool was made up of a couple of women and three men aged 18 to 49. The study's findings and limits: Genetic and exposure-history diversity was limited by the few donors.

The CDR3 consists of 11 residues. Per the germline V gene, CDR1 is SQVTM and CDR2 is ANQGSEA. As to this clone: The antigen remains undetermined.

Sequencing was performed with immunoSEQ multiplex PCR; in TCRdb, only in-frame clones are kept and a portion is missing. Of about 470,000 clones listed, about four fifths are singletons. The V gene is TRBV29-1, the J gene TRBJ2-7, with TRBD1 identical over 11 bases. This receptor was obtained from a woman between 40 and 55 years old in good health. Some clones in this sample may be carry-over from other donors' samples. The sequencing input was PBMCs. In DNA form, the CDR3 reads TGCAACGGACAGGGGGCTTACGAGCAGTACTTC. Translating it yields CNGQGAYEQYF.